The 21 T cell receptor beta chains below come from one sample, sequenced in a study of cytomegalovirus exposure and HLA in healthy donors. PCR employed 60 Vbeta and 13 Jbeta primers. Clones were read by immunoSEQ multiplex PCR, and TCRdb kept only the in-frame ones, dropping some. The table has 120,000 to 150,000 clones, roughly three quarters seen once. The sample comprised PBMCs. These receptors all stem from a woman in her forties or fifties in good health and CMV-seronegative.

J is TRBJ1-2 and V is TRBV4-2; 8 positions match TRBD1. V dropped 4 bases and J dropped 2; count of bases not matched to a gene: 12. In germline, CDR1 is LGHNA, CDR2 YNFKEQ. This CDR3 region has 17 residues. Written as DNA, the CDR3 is TGTGCCAGCAGCCCTCGGGGAGGGGGACAGGAGAACTATGGCTACACCTTC. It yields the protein CASSPRGGGQENYGYTF.

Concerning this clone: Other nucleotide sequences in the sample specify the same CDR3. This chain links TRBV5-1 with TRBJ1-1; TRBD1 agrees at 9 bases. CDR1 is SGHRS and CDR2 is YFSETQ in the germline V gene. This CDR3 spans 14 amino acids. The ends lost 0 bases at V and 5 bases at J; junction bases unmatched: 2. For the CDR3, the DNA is TGCGCCAGCAGCTTGGACAGGGGGCGGACTGAAGCTTTCTTT. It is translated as CASSLDRGRTEAFF.

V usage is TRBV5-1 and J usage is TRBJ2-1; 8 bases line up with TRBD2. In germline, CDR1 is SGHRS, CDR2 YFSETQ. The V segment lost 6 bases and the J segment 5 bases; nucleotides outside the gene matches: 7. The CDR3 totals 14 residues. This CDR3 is CASNNQRGNNEQFF. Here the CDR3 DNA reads TGCGCCAGCAATAATCAGCGGGGGAACAATGAGCAGTTCTTC. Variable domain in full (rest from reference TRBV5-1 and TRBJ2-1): KAGVTQTPRYLIKTRGQQVTLSCSPISGHRSVSWYQQTPGQGLQFLFEYFSETQRNKGNFPGRFSGRQFSNSRSEMNVSTLELGDSALYLCASNNQRGNNEQFFGPGTRLTVL.

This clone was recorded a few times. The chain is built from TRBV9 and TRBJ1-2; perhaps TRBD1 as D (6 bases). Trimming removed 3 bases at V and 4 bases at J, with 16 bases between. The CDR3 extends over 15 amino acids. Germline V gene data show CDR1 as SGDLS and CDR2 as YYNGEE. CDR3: CASSAEQGTAYGYTF. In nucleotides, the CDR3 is TGTGCCAGCAGCGCAGAACAGGGAACGGCCTATGGCTACACCTTC.

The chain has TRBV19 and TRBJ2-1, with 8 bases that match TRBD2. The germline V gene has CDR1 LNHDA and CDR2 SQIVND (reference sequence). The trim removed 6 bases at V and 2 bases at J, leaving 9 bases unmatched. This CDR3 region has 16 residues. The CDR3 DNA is TGTGCCAGTAGAGCTCCCGGGGGGGGTCCCTACAATGAGCAGTTCTTC. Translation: CASRAPGGGPYNEQFF.

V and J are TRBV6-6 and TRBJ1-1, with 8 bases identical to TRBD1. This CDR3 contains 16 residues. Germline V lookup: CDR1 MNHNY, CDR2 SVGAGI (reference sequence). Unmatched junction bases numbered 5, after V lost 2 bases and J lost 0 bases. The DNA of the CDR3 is TGTGCCAGCAGTTACCCCACAGGGGGAATGAACACTGAAGCTTTCTTT. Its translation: CASSYPTGGMNTEAFF.

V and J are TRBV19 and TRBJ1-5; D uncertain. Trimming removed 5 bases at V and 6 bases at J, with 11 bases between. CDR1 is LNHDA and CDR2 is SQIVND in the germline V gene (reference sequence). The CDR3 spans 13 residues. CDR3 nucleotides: TGTGCCAGTAGTTCTTCGTCGGGTCAGCCCCAGCATTTT. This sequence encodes CASSSSSGQPQHF.

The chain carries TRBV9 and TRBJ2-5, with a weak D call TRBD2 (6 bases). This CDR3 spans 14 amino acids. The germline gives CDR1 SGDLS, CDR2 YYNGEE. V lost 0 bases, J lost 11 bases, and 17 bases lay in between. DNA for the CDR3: TGTGCCAGCAGCGTAGGCCCGGGGACGGGGGAGCAGTACTTC. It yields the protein CASSVGPGTGEQYF.

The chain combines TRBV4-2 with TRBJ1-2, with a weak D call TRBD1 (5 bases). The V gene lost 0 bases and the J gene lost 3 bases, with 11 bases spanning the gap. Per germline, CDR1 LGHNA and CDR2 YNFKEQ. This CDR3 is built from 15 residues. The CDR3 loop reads CASSQDRIRDYGYTF. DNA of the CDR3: TGTGCCAGCAGCCAAGATAGGATCAGGGACTATGGCTACACCTTC.

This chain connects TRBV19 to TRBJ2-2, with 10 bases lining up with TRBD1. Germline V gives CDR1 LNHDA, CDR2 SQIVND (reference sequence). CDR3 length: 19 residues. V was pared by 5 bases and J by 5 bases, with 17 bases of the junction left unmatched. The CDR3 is CASSSRGQGVVGRTGELFF. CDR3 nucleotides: TGTGCCAGTAGTTCCCGTGGACAGGGGGTCGTAGGAAGGACCGGGGAGCTGTTTTTT.

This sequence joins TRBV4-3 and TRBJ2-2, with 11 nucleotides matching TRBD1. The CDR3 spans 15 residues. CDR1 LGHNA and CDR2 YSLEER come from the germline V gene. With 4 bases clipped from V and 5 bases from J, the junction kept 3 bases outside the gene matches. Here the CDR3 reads CASSLRDRGTGELFF. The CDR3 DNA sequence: TGCGCCAGCAGCCTCCGGGACAGGGGGACCGGGGAGCTGTTTTTT.

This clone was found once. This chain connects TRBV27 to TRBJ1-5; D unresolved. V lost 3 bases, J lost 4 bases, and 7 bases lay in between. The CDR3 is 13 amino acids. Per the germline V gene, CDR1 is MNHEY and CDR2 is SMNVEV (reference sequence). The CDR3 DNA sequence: TGTGCCAGCAGTTTGTCAGGAAATCAGCCCCAGCATTTT. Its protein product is CASSLSGNQPQHF.

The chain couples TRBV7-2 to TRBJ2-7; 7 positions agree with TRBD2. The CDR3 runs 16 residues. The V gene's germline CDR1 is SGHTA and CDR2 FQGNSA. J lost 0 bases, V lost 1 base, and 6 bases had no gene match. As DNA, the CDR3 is TGTGCCAGCAGCTTAGGCGGGGGTATAACCTCCTACGAGCAGTACTTC. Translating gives CASSLGGGITSYEQYF.

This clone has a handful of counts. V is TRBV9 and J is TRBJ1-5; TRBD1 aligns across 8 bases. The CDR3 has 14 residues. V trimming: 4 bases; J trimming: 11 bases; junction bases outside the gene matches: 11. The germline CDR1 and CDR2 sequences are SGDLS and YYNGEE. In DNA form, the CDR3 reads TGTGCCAGCAGCCAAGGGACAGGCACCGGGGCCCAGCATTTT. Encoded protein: CASSQGTGTGAQHF.

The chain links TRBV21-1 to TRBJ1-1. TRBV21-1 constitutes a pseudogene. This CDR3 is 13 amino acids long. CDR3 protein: CASSKAVRLGAFF. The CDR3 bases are TGTGCCAGCAGCAAAGCGGTGAGGTTAGGAGCTTTCTTT.

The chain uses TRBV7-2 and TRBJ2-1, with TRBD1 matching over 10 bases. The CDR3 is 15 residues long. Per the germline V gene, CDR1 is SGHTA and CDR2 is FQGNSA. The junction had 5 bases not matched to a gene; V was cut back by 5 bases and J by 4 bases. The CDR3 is CASSNRDRGYNEQFF. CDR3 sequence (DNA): TGTGCCAGCAGCAACCGGGACAGGGGATACAATGAGCAGTTCTTC.

CDR3 coding DNA: TGTGCCAGCAGTTGGGGACAGGGCAATGAGCAGTTCTTC. Protein sequence: CASSWGQGNEQFF. This chain joins TRBV6-1 and TRBJ2-1; 9 bases align to TRBD1. The CDR3 consists of 13 residues. Germline V gene sequence: CDR1 MNHNS, CDR2 SASEGT. The junction had 2 bases not matched to a gene; V was cut back by 5 bases and J by 6 bases.

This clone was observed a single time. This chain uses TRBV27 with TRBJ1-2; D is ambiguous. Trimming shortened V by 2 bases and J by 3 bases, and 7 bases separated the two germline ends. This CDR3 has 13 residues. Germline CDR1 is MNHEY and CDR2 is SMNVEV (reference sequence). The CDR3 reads CASSLGGDYGYTF. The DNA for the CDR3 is TGTGCCAGCAGTTTAGGCGGGGACTATGGCTACACCTTC.

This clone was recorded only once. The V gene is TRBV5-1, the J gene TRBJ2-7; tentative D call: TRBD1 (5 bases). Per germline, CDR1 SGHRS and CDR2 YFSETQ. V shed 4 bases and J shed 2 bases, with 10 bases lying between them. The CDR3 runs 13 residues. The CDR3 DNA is TGCGCCAGCAGCGATGACAGTCCCTACGAGCAGTACTTC. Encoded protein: CASSDDSPYEQYF.

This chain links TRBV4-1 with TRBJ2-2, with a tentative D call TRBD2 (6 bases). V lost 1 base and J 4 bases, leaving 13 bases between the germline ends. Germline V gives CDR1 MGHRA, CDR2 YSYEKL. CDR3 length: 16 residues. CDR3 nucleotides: TGCGCCAGCAGCCAAGTTCCGGGGGATGTCACCGGGGAGCTGTTTTTT. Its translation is CASSQVPGDVTGELFF.

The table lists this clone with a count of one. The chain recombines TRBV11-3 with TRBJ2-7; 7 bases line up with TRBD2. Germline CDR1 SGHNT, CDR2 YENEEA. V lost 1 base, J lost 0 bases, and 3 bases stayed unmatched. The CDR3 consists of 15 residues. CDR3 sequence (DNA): TGTGCCAGCAGCTTAGGGGGGGGGAGCTCCTACGAGCAGTACTTC. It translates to CASSLGGGSSYEQYF.